This TCR beta chain was captured by sequencing in a study of cytomegalovirus exposure and HLA in healthy donors. The PCR had 60 Vbeta and 13 Jbeta primers. Repertoires were generated with immunoSEQ multiplex PCR, while TCRdb's copy carries only in-frame clones and drops some. Its table records approximately 43,000 clones. This CDR3 has 15 residues. The junction had 5 bases not matched to a gene; V was cut back by 6 bases and J by 3 bases. Looked up from germline, CDR1 is MNHNS and CDR2 is SASEGT. General study points: Several of the most significant clusters appeared linked to common viral pathogens, based on a later analysis.

Comment on this clone: What it binds is unknown.

This clonotype originated in a woman between 25 and 40 years old in good health and CMV-seronegative. V and J are TRBV6-1 and TRBJ2-1; 10 nucleotides align to TRBD1. The sample comprised PBMCs. The CDR3 here is CASSHGTGVYNEQFF. CDR3 DNA: TGTGCCAGCAGCCACGGGACAGGGGTCTACAATGAGCAGTTCTTC.